This T cell receptor beta chain emerged from a study of blood T cell repertoires in COVID-19. Overall study context: COVID-19 samples from acute and convalescent phases originated in the United States, Italy and Spain. From T cells, B-cell-depleted T cells, or PBMCs came the material, which was cDNA or gDNA.

The CDR3 totals 15 residues. The germline V gene encodes CDR1 SGHTA and CDR2 FQGNSA. The V end lost 1 base, the J end lost 2 bases, and 11 bases lay between the germline ends. Original processing notes: Reference gene primer amplification gave nucleated cell count estimates. Clones were read by immunoSEQ multiplex PCR, and TCRdb kept only the in-frame ones, dropping some. Clonal size and the V and J genes are those of that table, whereas D and trimming came from the DNA. The top ten hold less than 5% of the sample, which has about 260,000 clones, less than 90% seen once. This clone has just a few counts.

The V gene is TRBV7-2, the J gene TRBJ1-1; D unclear. The TCR sequence derives from a man in his 60s with acute or convalescent COVID-19. The sequenced sample consisted of peripheral blood. The CDR3 reads CASSLGGVDNTEAFF. For the CDR3, the DNA is TGTGCCAGCAGCTTAGGGGGAGTTGATAACACTGAAGCTTTCTTT. Filled out from reference TRBV7-2 and TRBJ1-1, the complete variable domain reads GAGVSQSPSNKVTEKGKDVELRCDPISGHTALYWYRQSLGQGLEFLIYFQGNSAPDKSGLPSDRFSAERTGGSVSTLTIQRTQQEDSAVYLCASSLGGVDNTEAFFGQGTRLTVV.